The present TCR beta chain was sequenced within a study of beta chain bispecific antibodies for T cell cancers. Blood mononuclear cells were expanded for 2 to 4 days using either OKT3 anti-CD3 antibody or CD3/CD28 beads. This sample: Jurkat plus normal T cells with anti-TRBV12 bispecific. Study-wide points: Anti-TRBV12 exposure, compared with anti-CD19, reduced the TRBV12-3 proportion of TRBV signal by approximately 99%. In these mixed samples, most targeted TRBV reads derived from the leukemia cell line.

The V end lost 4 bases, the J end lost 11 bases, and 17 bases lay between the germline ends. Germline V gene lookup returns CDR1 SGHVS and CDR2 FQNEAQ. This CDR3 spans 13 amino acids. Unique molecular identifier barcodes measured each clonotype's abundance. TCRdb re-derived calls from the 5' RACE reads in MiXCR, one entry per CDR3 protein. The table lists about 20,000 distinct CDR3 sequences, just over 2% of them singletons. This clonotype is labeled as medium-sized (0.01 to 0.1%). Its antigen is not known. Sequencing used healthy donor T cells cultured with leukemia cells, obtained from a culture containing a bispecific antibody targeting TCR Vbeta12. This chain joins TRBV7-8 and TRBJ1-1, with D tentatively TRBD1 (6 bases). The TCR sequence derives from a human donor in good health. Some clones in this sample may be carry-over from other donors' samples. The CDR3 loop is CASSSPTGSAAFF. The CDR3 DNA sequence: TGTGCCAGCAGCTCACCAACAGGGTCGGCGGCTTTCTTT.